The TCR beta chain under discussion was sequenced for a study of identical twins. Study-level results: Partial confounding of zero-insertion analyses by invariant MAIT and iNKT cells was possible.

TCRdb re-called the 5' RACE reads with MiXCR, one entry per CDR3 protein. The table shows more than 1.5 million distinct CDR3 sequences, with less than 35% occurring only once. Comment on this clonotype: Its antigen is not identified.

The TCR comes from a newborn girl in good health. The material sequenced was cord blood.

The CDR3 DNA sequence: TGTGCCAGCAGTTTACCTAGCGGGAGGGCTGAAGATACGCAGTATTTT. Its translation: CASSLPSGRAEDTQYF. The chain couples TRBV12-3 or TRBV12-4 to TRBJ2-3, with TRBD2 identical over 12 bases. The CDR3 totals 16 residues. The J segment lost 5 bases and the V segment lost 2 bases, leaving 5 bases of the junction unmatched.